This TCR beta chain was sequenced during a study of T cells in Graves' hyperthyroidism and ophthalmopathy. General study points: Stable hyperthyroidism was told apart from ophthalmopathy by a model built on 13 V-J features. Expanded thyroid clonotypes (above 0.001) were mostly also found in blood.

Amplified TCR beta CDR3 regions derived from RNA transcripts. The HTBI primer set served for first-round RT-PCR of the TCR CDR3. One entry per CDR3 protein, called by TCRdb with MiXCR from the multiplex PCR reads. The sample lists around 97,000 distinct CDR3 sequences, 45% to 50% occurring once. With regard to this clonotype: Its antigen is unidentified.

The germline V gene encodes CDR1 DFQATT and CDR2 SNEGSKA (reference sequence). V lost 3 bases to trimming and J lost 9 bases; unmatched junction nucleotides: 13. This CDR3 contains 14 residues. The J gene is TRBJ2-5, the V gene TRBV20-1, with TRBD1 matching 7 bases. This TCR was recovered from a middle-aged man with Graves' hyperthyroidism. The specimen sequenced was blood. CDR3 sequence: CSARTGSSNQPQYF. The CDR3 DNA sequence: TGCAGTGCTAGGACAGGGAGTAGCAATCAGCCCCAGTACTTC.